Presented here are 15 T cell receptor beta chains from one specimen sequenced in a study of blood T cell repertoires in COVID-19. Some clones are missing from TCRdb's copy, which holds only in-frame ones; the method was immunoSEQ multiplex PCR. This table holds 250,000 to 300,000 clones, about 85% found once. Specimen: peripheral blood. These receptors originate from a woman in her forties or fifties who had recovered from COVID-19.

The chain couples TRBV20-1 to TRBJ2-1; the match to TRBD2 covers 7 bases. This CDR3 region has 14 residues. The ends lost 3 bases at V and 9 bases at J; junction bases unmatched: 11. Per germline, CDR1 DFQATT and CDR2 SNEGSKA (reference sequence). The CDR3, as DNA: TGCAGTGCTAGTGGGGCGGGAGCTTTTAGTGAGCAGTTCTTC. This translates into CSASGAGAFSEQFF.

The rearrangement joins TRBV6-5 to TRBJ1-1; D gene unclear. V was shortened by 9 bases and J by 3 bases, with 17 bases between the two germline ends. CDR3 length: 14 amino acids. CDR1 is MNHEY and CDR2 is SVGAGI in the germline V gene. Written as DNA, the CDR3 is TGTGCCAGTTACCCTTTGGGAGCGGACACTGAAGCTTTCTTT. This translates into CASYPLGADTEAFF.

The chain combines TRBV19 with TRBJ1-4; D is possibly TRBD1 (6 bases). There are 13 residues in the CDR3. CDR1 is LNHDA and CDR2 is SQIVND in the germline V gene (reference sequence). V lost 7 bases to trimming and J lost 7 bases, with 13 bases between them. The CDR3 loop is CASKAGVGEKLFF. Written as DNA, the CDR3 is TGTGCCAGTAAGGCAGGGGTAGGTGAAAAACTGTTTTTT.

The chain couples TRBV7-2 to TRBJ2-6, with TRBD1 matching over 9 bases. The CDR3 is made up of 19 amino acids. Germline CDR1 and CDR2: SGHTA and FQGNSA. V lost 2 bases and J lost 0; bases outside the gene matches: 8. CDR3 sequence: CASSLPGQGTRSGANVLTF. For the CDR3, the DNA is TGTGCCAGCAGCTTACCCGGACAGGGGACACGCTCTGGGGCCAACGTCCTGACTTTC. Looking up the rest from reference TRBV7-2 and TRBJ2-6 gives the full variable domain: GAGVSQSPSNKVTEKGKDVELRCDPISGHTALYWYRQSLGQGLEFLIYFQGNSAPDKSGLPSDRFSAERTGGSVSTLTIQRTQQEDSAVYLCASSLPGQGTRSGANVLTFGAGSRLTVL.

The chain carries TRBV18 and TRBJ2-5; 12 nucleotides line up with TRBD1. V lost 0 bases to trimming and J lost 5 bases; unmatched junction nucleotides: 1. This CDR3 is built from 15 residues. Germline lookup yields CDR1 KGHSH and CDR2 LQKENI. The CDR3 sequence: CASSPPGTGGETQYF. CDR3 DNA: TGTGCCAGCTCACCACCCGGGACAGGGGGCGAGACCCAGTACTTC.

The rearrangement uses TRBV7-2 and TRBJ2-5, with 7 bases matching TRBD2. V shed 5 bases, J shed 4 bases, and the junction held 4 bases outside the gene matches. This CDR3 spans 13 amino acids. Germline lookup yields CDR1 SGHTA and CDR2 FQGNSA. CDR3 in amino acids: CASSPRTRETQYF. DNA for the CDR3: TGTGCCAGCAGCCCGCGGACTAGAGAGACCCAGTACTTC. The full variable domain, its missing parts supplied by reference TRBV7-2 and TRBJ2-5, is GAGVSQSPSNKVTEKGKDVELRCDPISGHTALYWYRQSLGQGLEFLIYFQGNSAPDKSGLPSDRFSAERTGGSVSTLTIQRTQQEDSAVYLCASSPRTRETQYFGPGTRLLVL.

The chain couples TRBV27 to TRBJ1-5; a weak D match, TRBD1 (6 bases). The length of the CDR3 is 11 residues. Germline loops: CDR1 MNHEY, CDR2 SMNVEV (reference sequence). CDR3 loop: CAAGGRQPQHF. The CDR3 DNA follows: TGTGCAGCGGGGGGCCGGCAGCCCCAGCATTTT.

This clone was seen only once. The V call is TRBV19, the J call TRBJ1-1; D remains ambiguous. The CDR3 has 17 amino acids. From germline, CDR1 is LNHDA and CDR2 SQIVND (reference sequence). Deletions cut 1 base from V and 0 bases from J, with 15 bases between. The CDR3 spells CASSIGAAGVMNTEAFF. CDR3 nucleotide sequence: TGTGCCAGTAGTATAGGCGCGGCGGGAGTAATGAACACTGAAGCTTTCTTT.

In its sample, this clone was seen once. This rearrangement joins TRBV4-1 to TRBJ1-5; tentative D call: TRBD1 (5 bases). This CDR3 region has 16 residues. CDR1 is MGHRA and CDR2 is YSYEKL in the germline V gene. V was trimmed by 4 bases and J by 0 bases, leaving 13 bases between them. CDR3 loop: CASSPIRGGSNQPQHF. CDR3 bases: TGCGCCAGCAGCCCCATTCGGGGGGGTAGCAATCAGCCCCAGCATTTT.

The count of this clone is one. The genes are TRBV5-6 and TRBJ2-4, with no clear D. The V gene's germline CDR1 is SGHDT and CDR2 YYEEEE. The CDR3 has 13 amino acids. V lost 6 bases and J lost 2, with 9 bases in between. The CDR3 bases are TGTGCCAGCACGGGTTTTACCAAAAACATTCAGTACTTC. Amino acid sequence: CASTGFTKNIQYF.

The rearrangement links TRBV7-9 to TRBJ1-1; the match to TRBD1 covers 8 bases. The CDR3 runs to 17 residues. Per the germline V gene, CDR1 is SEHNR and CDR2 is FQNEAQ (reference sequence). V lost 5 bases, J lost 4 bases, and 15 bases stayed unmatched. Here the CDR3 DNA reads TGTGCCAGCAGCACCCGGGACAGGAAAATATTTGGCACTGAAGCTTTCTTT. As protein: CASSTRDRKIFGTEAFF.

The V call is TRBV27, the J call TRBJ1-2, with 7 bases aligning to TRBD1. The junction had 15 bases not matched to a gene; V was cut back by 7 bases and J by 4 bases. CDR3 length: 16 residues. Germline assignment: CDR1 MNHEY and CDR2 SMNVEV (reference sequence). The CDR3 nucleotides read TGTGCCAGCACTGGGAGGAGGGGGCGCAATGGCTATGGCTACACCTTC. Translation gives CASTGRRGRNGYGYTF.

CDR3: CASRDRGLANEKLFF. For the CDR3, the DNA is TGTGCCAGCCGGGACAGGGGGCTCGCTAATGAAAAACTGTTTTTT. This chain connects TRBV6-5 to TRBJ1-4; TRBD1 agrees at 12 bases. Germline trimming cut 8 bases from V and 3 bases from J; bases unmatched to any gene: 4. The length of the CDR3 is 15 residues. Germline loops: CDR1 MNHEY, CDR2 SVGAGI.

The chain recombines TRBV3-1 (or the pseudogene TRBV3-2) with TRBJ2-6; 8 nucleotides align to TRBD1. This CDR3 has 17 amino acids. The J segment lost 2 bases and the V segment lost 3 bases, leaving 6 bases of the junction unmatched. Germline CDR1 reads LGHDT; CDR2 reads YNNKEL (reference sequence). The CDR3 nucleotides read TGTGCCAGCAGCCAGAGGACAGGGAGAACTGGGGCCAACGTCCTGACTTTC. Residues: CASSQRTGRTGANVLTF.

The rearrangement joins TRBV7-9 to TRBJ1-5; the D gene is possibly TRBD1 (6 bases). V lost 3 bases and J 0 bases, leaving 15 bases between the germline ends. This CDR3 spans 17 amino acids. Germline V CDR1 and CDR2: SEHNR, FQNEAQ (reference sequence). This chain's CDR3 is CASSLHQGTYSNQPQHF. CDR3 nucleotides: TGTGCCAGCAGCTTGCATCAGGGGACCTATAGCAATCAGCCCCAGCATTTT.